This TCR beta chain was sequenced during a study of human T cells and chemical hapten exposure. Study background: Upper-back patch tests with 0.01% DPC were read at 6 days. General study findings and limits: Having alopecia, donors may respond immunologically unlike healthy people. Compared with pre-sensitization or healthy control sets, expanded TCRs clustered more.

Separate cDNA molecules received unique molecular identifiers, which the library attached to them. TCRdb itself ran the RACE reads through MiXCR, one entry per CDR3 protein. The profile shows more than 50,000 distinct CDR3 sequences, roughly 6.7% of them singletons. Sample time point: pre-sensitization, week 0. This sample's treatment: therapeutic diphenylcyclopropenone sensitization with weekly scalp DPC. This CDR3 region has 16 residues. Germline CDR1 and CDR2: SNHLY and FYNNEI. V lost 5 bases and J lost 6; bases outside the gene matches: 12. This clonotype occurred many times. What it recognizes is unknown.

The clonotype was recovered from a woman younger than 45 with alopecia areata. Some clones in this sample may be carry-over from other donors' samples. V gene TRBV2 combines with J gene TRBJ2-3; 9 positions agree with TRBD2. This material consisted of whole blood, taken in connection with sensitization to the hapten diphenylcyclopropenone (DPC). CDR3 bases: TGTGCCAGCAGTCGATCCGCCCTAGCGGGGTTGGATACGCAGTATTTT. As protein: CASSRSALAGLDTQYF.